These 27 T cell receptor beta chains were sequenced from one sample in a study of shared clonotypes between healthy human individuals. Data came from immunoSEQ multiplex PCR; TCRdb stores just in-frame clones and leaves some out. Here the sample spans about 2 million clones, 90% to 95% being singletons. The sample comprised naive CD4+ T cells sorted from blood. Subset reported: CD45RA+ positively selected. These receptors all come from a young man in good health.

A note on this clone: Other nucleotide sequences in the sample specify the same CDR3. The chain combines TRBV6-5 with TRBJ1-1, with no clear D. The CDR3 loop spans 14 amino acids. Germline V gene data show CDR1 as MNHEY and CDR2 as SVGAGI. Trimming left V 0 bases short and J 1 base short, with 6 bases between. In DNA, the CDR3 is TGTGCCAGCAGTTACTCGATGGGGAACACTGAAGCTTTCTTT. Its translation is CASSYSMGNTEAFF.

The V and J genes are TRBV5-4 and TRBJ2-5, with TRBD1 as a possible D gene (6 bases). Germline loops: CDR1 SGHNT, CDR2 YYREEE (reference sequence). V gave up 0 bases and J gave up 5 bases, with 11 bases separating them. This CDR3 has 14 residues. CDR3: CASSLEQGPETQYF. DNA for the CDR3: TGTGCCAGCAGCTTGGAACAGGGTCCGGAGACCCAGTACTTC.

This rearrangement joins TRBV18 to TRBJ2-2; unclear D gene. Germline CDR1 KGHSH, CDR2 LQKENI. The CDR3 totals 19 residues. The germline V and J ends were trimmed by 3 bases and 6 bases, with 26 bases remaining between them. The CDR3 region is CASSPPRTERSMLAGELFF. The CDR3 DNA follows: TGTGCCAGCTCACCCCCCCGCACGGAACGCAGTATGTTAGCCGGGGAGCTGTTTTTT.

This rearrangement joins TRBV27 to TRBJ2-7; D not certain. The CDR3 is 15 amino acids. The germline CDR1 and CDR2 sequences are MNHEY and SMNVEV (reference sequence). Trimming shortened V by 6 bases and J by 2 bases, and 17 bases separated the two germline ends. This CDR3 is CASSGRIGPPYEQYF. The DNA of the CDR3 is TGTGCCAGCAGCGGACGGATAGGTCCCCCCTACGAGCAGTACTTC.

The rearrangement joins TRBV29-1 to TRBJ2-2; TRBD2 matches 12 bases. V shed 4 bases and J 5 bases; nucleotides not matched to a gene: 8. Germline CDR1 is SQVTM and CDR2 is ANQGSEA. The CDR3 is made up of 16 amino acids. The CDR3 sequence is CSVAGAGTSGTGELFF. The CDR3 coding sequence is TGCAGCGTTGCAGGGGCCGGGACTAGCGGGACCGGGGAGCTGTTTTTT.

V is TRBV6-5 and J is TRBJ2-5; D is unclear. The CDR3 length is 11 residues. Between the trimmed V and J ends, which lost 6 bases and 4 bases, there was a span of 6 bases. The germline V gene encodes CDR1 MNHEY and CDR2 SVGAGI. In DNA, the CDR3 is TGTGCCAGCAGGATTCGAGAGACCCAGTACTTC. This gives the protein CASRIRETQYF.

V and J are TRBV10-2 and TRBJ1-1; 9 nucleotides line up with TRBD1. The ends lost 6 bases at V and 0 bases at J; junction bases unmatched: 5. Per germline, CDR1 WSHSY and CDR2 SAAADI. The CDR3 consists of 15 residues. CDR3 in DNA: TGCGCCAGCAGAGAAGACAGGGGGATGAACACTGAAGCTTTCTTT. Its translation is CASREDRGMNTEAFF.

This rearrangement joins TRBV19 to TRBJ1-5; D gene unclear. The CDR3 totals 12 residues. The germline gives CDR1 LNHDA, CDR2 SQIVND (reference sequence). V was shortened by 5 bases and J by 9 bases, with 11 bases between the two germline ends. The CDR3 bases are TGTGCCAGTAGTGGCTCTCCCCCGCCCCAGCATTTT. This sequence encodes CASSGSPPPQHF.

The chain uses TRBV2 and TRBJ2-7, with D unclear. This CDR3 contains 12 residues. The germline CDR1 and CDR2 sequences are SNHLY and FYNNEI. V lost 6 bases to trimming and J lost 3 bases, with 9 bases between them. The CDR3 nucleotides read TGTGCCAGCAGCGTGTACGGCTACGAGCAGTACTTC. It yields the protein CASSVYGYEQYF. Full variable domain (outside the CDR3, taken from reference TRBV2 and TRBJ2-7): EPEVTQTPSHQVTQMGQEVILRCVPISNHLYFYWYRQILGQKVEFLVSFYNNEISEKSEIFDDQFSVERPDGSNFTLKIRSTKLEDSAMYFCASSVYGYEQYFGPGTRLTVT.

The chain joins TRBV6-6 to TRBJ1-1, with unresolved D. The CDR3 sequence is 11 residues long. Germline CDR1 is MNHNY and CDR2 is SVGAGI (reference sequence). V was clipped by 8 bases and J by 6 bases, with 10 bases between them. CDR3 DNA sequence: TGTGCCAGCGGAAAGGTGGCTGAAGCTTTCTTT. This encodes CASGKVAEAFF.

CDR3 residues: CASSSGTSGSDEQFF. In DNA, the CDR3 is TGTGCCAGCAGCTCCGGGACTAGCGGGAGTGATGAGCAGTTCTTC. This chain uses TRBV11-3 with TRBJ2-1, with 14 nucleotides matching TRBD2. This CDR3 spans 15 amino acids. V lost 4 bases, J lost 8 bases, and 4 bases stayed unmatched. CDR1 is SGHNT, CDR2 YENEEA, per germline.

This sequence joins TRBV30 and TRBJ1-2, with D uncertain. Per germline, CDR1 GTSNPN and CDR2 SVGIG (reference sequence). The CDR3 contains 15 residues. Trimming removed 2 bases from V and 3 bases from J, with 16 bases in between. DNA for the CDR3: TGTGCCTGGAGTTTTGTGACGTCTTCTTACTATGGCTACACCTTC. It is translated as CAWSFVTSSYYGYTF.

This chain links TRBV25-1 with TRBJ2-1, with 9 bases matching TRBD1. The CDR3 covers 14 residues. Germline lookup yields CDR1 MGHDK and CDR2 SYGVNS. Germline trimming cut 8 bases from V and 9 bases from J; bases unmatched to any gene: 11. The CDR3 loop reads CASGQGTGRSEQFF. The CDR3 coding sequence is TGTGCCAGCGGCCAAGGGACAGGGAGGAGTGAGCAGTTCTTC.

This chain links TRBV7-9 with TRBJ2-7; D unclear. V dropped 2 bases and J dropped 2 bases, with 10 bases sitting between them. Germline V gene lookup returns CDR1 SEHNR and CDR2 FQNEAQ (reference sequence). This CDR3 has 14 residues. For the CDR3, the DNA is TGTGCCAGCAGCTTATTAGTGGGTCCCTACGAGCAGTACTTC. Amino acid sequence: CASSLLVGPYEQYF. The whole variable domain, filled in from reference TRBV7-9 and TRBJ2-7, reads DTGVSQNPRHKITKRGQNVTFRCDPISEHNRLYWYRQTLGQGPEFLTYFQNEAQLEKSRLLSDRFSAERPKGSFSTLEIQRTEQGDSAMYLCASSLLVGPYEQYFGPGTRLTVT.

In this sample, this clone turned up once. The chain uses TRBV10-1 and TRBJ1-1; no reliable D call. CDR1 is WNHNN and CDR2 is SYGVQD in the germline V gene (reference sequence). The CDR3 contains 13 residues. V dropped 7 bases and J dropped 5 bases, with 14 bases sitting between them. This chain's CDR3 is CASTSTVGTEAFF. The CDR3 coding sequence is TGCGCCAGCACTTCCACGGTTGGGACTGAAGCTTTCTTT.

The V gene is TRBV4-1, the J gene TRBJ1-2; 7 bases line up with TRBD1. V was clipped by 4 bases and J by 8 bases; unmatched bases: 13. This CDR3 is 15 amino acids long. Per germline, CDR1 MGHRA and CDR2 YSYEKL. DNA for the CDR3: TGCGCCAGCAGCCCGCAGTGGGACAGCGGCCGGGGCTACACCTTC. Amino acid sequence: CASSPQWDSGRGYTF.

The CDR3 DNA is TGTGCCAGCAGTTCAGCAGAGAACACTGAAGCTTTCTTT. This gives the protein CASSSAENTEAFF. The rearrangement uses TRBV6-1 and TRBJ1-1; D is undetermined. Trimming stripped 5 bases from V and 1 base from J, with 8 bases between. Germline V CDR1 and CDR2: MNHNS, SASEGT. This CDR3 contains 13 residues.

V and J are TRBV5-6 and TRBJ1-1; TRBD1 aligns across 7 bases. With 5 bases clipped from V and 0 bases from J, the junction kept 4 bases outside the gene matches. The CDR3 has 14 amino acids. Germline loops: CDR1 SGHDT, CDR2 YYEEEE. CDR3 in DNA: TGTGCCAGCAGTGGACAGGTTCTGAACACTGAAGCTTTCTTT. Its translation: CASSGQVLNTEAFF.

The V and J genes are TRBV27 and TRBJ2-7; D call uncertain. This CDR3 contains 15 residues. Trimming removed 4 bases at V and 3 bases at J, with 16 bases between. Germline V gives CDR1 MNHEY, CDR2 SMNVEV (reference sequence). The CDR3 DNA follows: TGTGCCAGCAGTTCCGGGTTAACCGCCGGCTACGAGCAGTACTTC. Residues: CASSSGLTAGYEQYF.

The chain's CDR3 is CSVDVRGGNTIYF. The CDR3 DNA follows: TGCAGCGTTGATGTCAGGGGTGGAAACACCATATATTTT. The J gene is TRBJ1-3, the V gene TRBV29-1; tentatively, D is TRBD1 (6 bases). V lost 3 bases, J lost 3 bases, and 9 bases lay in between. The CDR3 is made up of 13 amino acids. From germline, CDR1 is SQVTM and CDR2 ANQGSEA.

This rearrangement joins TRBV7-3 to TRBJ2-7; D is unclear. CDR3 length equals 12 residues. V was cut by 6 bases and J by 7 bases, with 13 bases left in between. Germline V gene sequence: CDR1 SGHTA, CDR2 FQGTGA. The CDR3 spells CASSSPPGEQYF. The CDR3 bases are TGTGCCAGCAGTTCTCCCCCGGGTGAGCAGTACTTC.

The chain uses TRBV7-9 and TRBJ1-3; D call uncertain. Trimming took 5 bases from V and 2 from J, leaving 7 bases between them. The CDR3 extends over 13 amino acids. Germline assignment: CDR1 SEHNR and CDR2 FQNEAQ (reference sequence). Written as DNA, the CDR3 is TGTGCCAGCAGCCTCCCGACTGGAAACACCATATATTTT. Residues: CASSLPTGNTIYF.

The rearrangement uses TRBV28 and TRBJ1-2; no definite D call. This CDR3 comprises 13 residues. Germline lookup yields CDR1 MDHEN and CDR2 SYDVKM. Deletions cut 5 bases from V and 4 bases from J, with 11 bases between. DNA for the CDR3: TGTGCCAGCAGTACCCCAATATTCTATGGCTACACCTTC. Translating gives CASSTPIFYGYTF.

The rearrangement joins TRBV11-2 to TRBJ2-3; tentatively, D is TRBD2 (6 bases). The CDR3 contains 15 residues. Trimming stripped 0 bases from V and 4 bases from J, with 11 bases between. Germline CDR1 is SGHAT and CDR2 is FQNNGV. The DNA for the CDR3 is TGTGCCAGCAGCTTAGACGGGACTGCAGCAGATACGCAGTATTTT. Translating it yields CASSLDGTAADTQYF.

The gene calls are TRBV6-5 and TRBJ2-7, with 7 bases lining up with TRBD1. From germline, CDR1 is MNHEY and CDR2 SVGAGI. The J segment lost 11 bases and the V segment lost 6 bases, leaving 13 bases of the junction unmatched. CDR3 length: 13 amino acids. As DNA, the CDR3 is TGTGCCAGCAGCCGACCCGGGACAGAAGAGAAGTACTTC. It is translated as CASSRPGTEEKYF.

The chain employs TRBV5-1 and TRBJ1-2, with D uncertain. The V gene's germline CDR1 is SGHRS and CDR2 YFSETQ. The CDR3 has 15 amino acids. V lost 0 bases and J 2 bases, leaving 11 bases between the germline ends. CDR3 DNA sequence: TGCGCCAGCAGCTTGGCGGTTGCAGCCAACTATGGCTACACCTTC. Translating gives CASSLAVAANYGYTF.

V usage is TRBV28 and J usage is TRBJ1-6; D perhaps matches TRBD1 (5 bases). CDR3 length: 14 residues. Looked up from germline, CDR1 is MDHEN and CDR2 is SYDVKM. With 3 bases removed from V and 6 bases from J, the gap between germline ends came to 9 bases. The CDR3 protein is CASSLGGSNSPLHF. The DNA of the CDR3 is TGTGCCAGCAGTTTGGGGGGGAGTAATTCACCCCTCCACTTT. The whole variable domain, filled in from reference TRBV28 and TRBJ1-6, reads DVKVTQSSRYLVKRTGEKVFLECVQDMDHENMFWYRQDPGLGLRLIYFSYDVKMKEKGDIPEGYSVSREKKERFSLILESASTNQTSMYLCASSLGGSNSPLHFGNGTRLTVT.